Below are 14 T cell receptor beta chains sequenced from a single sample in a study of graft-versus-host responses after intestinal transplantation. Method: immunoSEQ multiplex PCR; TCRdb's copy keeps in-frame clones and lacks some. The table lists tens of thousands of clones, 33% of them singletons. Responders (about 200,000, CFSE-labeled) met about 200,000 stimulators that were irradiated and violet-dye-labeled. The specimen was alloreactive CD8+ T cells from a mixed lymphocyte reaction culture, collected before intestinal transplant. Subset defined: CFSE-low proliferating T cells sorted from roughly 6-day pre-transplant mixed lymphocyte reaction (GvH or HvG direction). The source is a human patient who received an intestinal transplant.

The genes are TRBV6-5 and TRBJ2-2; D gene unclear. CDR1 is MNHEY and CDR2 is SVGAGI in the germline V gene. CDR3 length equals 13 residues. V dropped 5 bases and J dropped 6 bases, with 10 bases sitting between them. Written as DNA, the CDR3 is TGTGCCAGCAGTCCCGGTGTCTCCGGGGAGCTGTTTTTT. This sequence encodes CASSPGVSGELFF.

This clone showed up just a few times. This rearrangement joins TRBV2 to TRBJ2-1, with D unresolved. CDR3 size: 15 residues. V shed 8 bases and J shed 3 bases, with 17 bases lying between them. Germline V lookup: CDR1 SNHLY, CDR2 FYNNEI. The CDR3 protein is CASPPPSPNYNEQFF. Written as DNA, the CDR3 is TGTGCCAGCCCCCCACCAAGCCCAAACTACAATGAGCAGTTCTTC.

The rearrangement uses TRBV10-3 and TRBJ2-5, with D tentatively TRBD1 (6 bases). From germline, CDR1 is ENHRY and CDR2 SYGVKD. Deletions cut 5 bases from V and 1 base from J, with 14 bases between. This CDR3 comprises 15 residues. The CDR3 DNA reads as TGTGCCATCAGTCGCGGACAGATTATCCAAGAGACCCAGTACTTC. Amino acid sequence: CAISRGQIIQETQYF.

By share of the sample, this clone is medium-sized. This rearrangement joins TRBV4-1 to TRBJ2-1; the D gene is possibly TRBD1 (6 bases). Trimming removed 0 bases from V and 7 bases from J, with 7 bases in between. Germline-derived CDR1 and CDR2 are MGHRA and YSYEKL. The CDR3 is 13 amino acids. CDR3 bases: TGCGCCAGCAGCCAAGAAGGGGGAAATGAGCAGTTCTTC. The encoded protein is CASSQEGGNEQFF.

The gene calls are TRBV15 and TRBJ1-2; no clear D gene. Germline V gene sequence: CDR1 LNHNV, CDR2 YYDKDF (reference sequence). The germline V and J ends were trimmed by 0 bases and 0 bases, with 8 bases remaining between them. The CDR3 sequence is 15 residues long. The CDR3 bases are TGTGCCACCAGCAGAGATCTAGGGCCTAACTATGGCTACACCTTC. It codes for CATSRDLGPNYGYTF.

The chain is built from TRBV16 and TRBJ1-2; 9 bases align to TRBD1. Germline assignment: CDR1 KGHSY and CDR2 FQNENV. This CDR3 comprises 13 residues. V shed 4 bases and J 5 bases; nucleotides not matched to a gene: 2. CDR3 region: CASSPTGGYGYTF. CDR3 bases: TGTGCCAGCAGCCCGACAGGGGGATATGGCTACACCTTC.

The chain has TRBV27 and TRBJ2-1; D remains ambiguous. Between the trimmed V and J ends, which lost 3 bases and 1 base, there was a span of 7 bases. The CDR3 length is 14 residues. In germline, CDR1 is MNHEY, CDR2 SMNVEV (reference sequence). CDR3 coding DNA: TGTGCCAGCAGTTTTGGCGGTTCCTACAATGAGCAGTTCTTC. Protein product: CASSFGGSYNEQFF.

This clone has more than one count but fewer than ten. V usage is TRBV7-3 and J usage is TRBJ2-2; D gene ambiguous. Germline V gene sequence: CDR1 SGHTA, CDR2 FQGTGA. The CDR3 is made up of 16 amino acids. Trimming cost V 0 bases and J 0 bases, with 8 bases left between them. The CDR3 coding sequence is TGTGCCAGCAGCTTAACCGACGGCCCGAACACCGGGGAGCTGTTTTTT. As protein: CASSLTDGPNTGELFF. Supplemented by reference TRBV7-3 and TRBJ2-2, the full variable domain reads GAGVSQTPSNKVTEKGKYVELRCDPISGHTALYWYRQSLGQGPEFLIYFQGTGAADDSGLPNDRFFAVRPEGSVSTLKIQRTERGDSAVYLCASSLTDGPNTGELFFGEGSRLTVL.

This clone was seen a handful of times. The rearrangement links TRBV29-1 to TRBJ2-1, with TRBD2 matching 8 bases. The CDR3 is 13 amino acids. V trimming: 7 bases; J trimming: 7 bases; junction bases outside the gene matches: 9. From germline, CDR1 is SQVTM and CDR2 ANQGSEA. The CDR3 here is CSEAGTRSNEQFF. The CDR3 DNA follows: TGCAGCGAAGCCGGGACTAGGTCGAATGAGCAGTTCTTC.

In nucleotides, the CDR3 is TGTGCCAGCAGTAACTGGCCGACTAGTAAAGAGACCCAGTACTTC. Its translation: CASSNWPTSKETQYF. V is TRBV13 and J is TRBJ2-5; a possible D gene is TRBD2 (6 bases). Trimming cost V 6 bases and J 3 bases, with 17 bases left between them. The CDR3 has 15 amino acids. Germline values: CDR1 PRHDT, CDR2 FYEKMQ (reference sequence).

This chain connects TRBV6-5 to TRBJ2-7, with TRBD2 identical over 8 bases. The germline V gene has CDR1 MNHEY and CDR2 SVGAGI. Trimming cost V 2 bases and J 5 bases; bases outside gene matches: 5. CDR3 length: 14 residues. In DNA form, the CDR3 reads TGTGCCAGCAGTTACAGCGGGAGTACTAACGAGCAGTACTTC. Encoded protein: CASSYSGSTNEQYF.

The sample holds one count of this clone. The chain couples TRBV6-5 to TRBJ1-6; D is unclear. Germline V gene sequence: CDR1 MNHEY, CDR2 SVGAGI. The CDR3 contains 14 residues. The V end was cut by 5 bases, the J end by 2 bases, with 7 bases between. CDR3 protein: CASSERTYNSPLHF. As DNA, the CDR3 is TGTGCCAGCAGTGAGCGCACCTATAATTCACCCCTCCACTTT.

The gene calls are TRBV27 and TRBJ1-6, with D possibly matching TRBD1 (5 bases). CDR1 and CDR2 from the germline V gene are MNHEY and SMNVEV (reference sequence). The V and J ends lost 1 base and 7 bases respectively, with 11 bases between them. CDR3 length equals 15 residues. Here the CDR3 DNA reads TGTGCCAGCAGTTTATTGTCCGGGGCAAATTCACCCCTCCACTTT. Translation gives CASSLLSGANSPLHF.

This clone was picked up a small number of times. The V call is TRBV11-1, the J call TRBJ2-3, with D tentatively TRBD2 (5 bases). Per the germline V gene, CDR1 is SGHAT and CDR2 is FQDESV (reference sequence). The CDR3 is 14 residues long. The V end was cut by 4 bases, the J end by 1 base, with 9 bases between. This CDR3 reads CASSSGLGTDTQYF. In nucleotides, the CDR3 is TGTGCCAGCAGCTCGGGGTTAGGCACAGATACGCAGTATTTT.